This T cell receptor beta chain was documented in a study of T cells in Graves' hyperthyroidism and ophthalmopathy. Stable Graves' hyperthyroidism denoted no ophthalmopathy progression over 18 months. This clonotype was recorded many times. The CDR3 has 15 amino acids. Germline lookup yields CDR1 KGHSH and CDR2 LQKENI. V was pared by 4 bases and J by 6 bases, with 16 bases between. Amplified regions were TCR beta CDR3 sequences from RNA transcripts. A set of HTBI primers served as the primers for a first-round RT-PCR of the TCR CDR3. TCRdb re-called the multiplex PCR reads through MiXCR, storing one row per CDR3 protein. In the table there are some 620,000 distinct CDR3 sequences, around 16% of which are singletons.

The sample taken for sequencing was blood. V usage is TRBV18 and J usage is TRBJ2-1, with unresolved D. The TCR was taken from a woman in her twenties or thirties with Graves' hyperthyroidism. CDR3 in DNA: TGTGCCAGCTCACATCCAAACCCCTGGGGCAATGAGCAGTTCTTC. Protein product: CASSHPNPWGNEQFF.